The clone carrying this T cell receptor beta chain has just a few counts. Antigen unknown. The data stem from a study of shared clonotypes between healthy human individuals. Study background: Each donor contributed plates that comprised three CD4 naive, three CD4 memory, two CD8 naive and one CD8 memory. Findings and caveats of the study: Sharing across a handful of donors was seen in approximately 5.2% of naive CD4 clonotypes. On the whole, naive subsets had larger estimated richness than memory subsets had.

From germline, CDR1 is SGHVS and CDR2 FQNEAQ. V lost 4 bases and J lost 1, with 2 bases in between. There are 11 residues in the CDR3. The assay used deep level. TCRdb's copy holds only in-frame clones and misses some; the assay was immunoSEQ multiplex PCR. Seen here are some 1,400,000 clones, 96% observed once, and the top ten hold roughly 1.1%. The chain has TRBV7-8 and TRBJ2-7; D not certain. Sequencing used naive CD4+ T cells sorted from blood. Described subset: CD45RA+ positively selected. This sequence was found in a man aged 30 to 39 in good health. The CDR3 coding sequence is TGTGCCAGCAGCTGGTCCTACGAGCAGTACTTC. Protein: CASSWSYEQYF. Drawing the rest from reference TRBV7-8 and TRBJ2-7, the complete variable domain is GAGVSQSPRYKVAKRGQDVALRCDPISGHVSLFWYQQALGQGPEFLTYFQNEAQLDKSGLPSDRFFAERPEGSVSTLKIQRTQQEDSAVYLCASSWSYEQYFGPGTRLTVT.